What follows is one T cell receptor (beta chain) and its context. In the study's own analysis: Reference gene primers were amplified, and this amplification served to estimate nucleated cell counts. The assay was immunoSEQ multiplex PCR, and TCRdb's table has in-frame clones only and misses some. V and J calls and clone size are given by that table; D and trimming were obtained from the DNA. The sample comprises more than 10,000 clones, around 90% of which are singletons, and 20% rests with the top ten. Germline V gene lookup returns CDR1 MNHNS and CDR2 SASEGT. Trimming left V 0 bases short and J 9 bases short, with 8 bases between. The CDR3 has 13 amino acids. The sample is drawn from a study of blood T cell repertoires in COVID-19. Study-wide context: Material from acute and convalescent COVID-19 was sourced from the United States, Italy and Spain.

The sequence came from a human donor with active COVID-19. The donor label of this sample is uncertain. Sequencing used peripheral blood. J is TRBJ2-2 and V is TRBV6-1; D remains ambiguous. CDR3 sequence (DNA): TGTGCCAGCAGTGAAGCCATTAGCTGGGAGCTGTTTTTT. Protein: CASSEAISWELFF.